The 25 T cell receptor beta chains listed next were all sequenced from one sample in a study of CD8 T cells in Susac syndrome. An amount of RNA that ranged from about 0.45 to 1 ug was reverse transcribed with random hexamers. MiXCR, applied by TCRdb to the immunoSEQ multiplex PCR reads, yields one record per CDR3 protein. The sample lists some 65,000 distinct CDR3 sequences, about 94% occurring once. The sequencing input was CD8+ T cells from PBMCs. These receptors were taken from a human donor with multiple sclerosis.

This clonotype was counted once. The J gene is TRBJ2-7, the V gene TRBV3-1, with D possibly TRBD1 on 6 matching bases. The CDR3 runs to 14 residues. The V end was cut by 0 bases, the J end by 5 bases, with 11 bases between. CDR1 and CDR2 from the germline V gene are LGHDT and YNNKEL (reference sequence). Here the CDR3 DNA reads TGTGCCAGCAGCCAAGAGAACAGGGAACACGAGCAGTACTTC. It codes for CASSQENREHEQYF.

V and J are TRBV9 and TRBJ2-1, with TRBD2 matching 10 bases. The V gene end was trimmed by 4 bases and the J gene end by 9 bases; junction bases not matched to a gene: 7. Germline lookup yields CDR1 SGDLS and CDR2 YYNGEE. The CDR3 is 14 residues long. The CDR3 nucleotides are TGTGCCAGCAGCCCGGGACTAGCGAAGGGTGAGCAGTTCTTC. It is translated as CASSPGLAKGEQFF.

The V call is TRBV2, the J call TRBJ2-7; no clear D gene. The V end lost 1 base, the J end lost 3 bases, and 7 bases lay between the germline ends. This CDR3 comprises 13 residues. Germline values: CDR1 SNHLY, CDR2 FYNNEI. The CDR3 DNA reads as TGTGCCAGCAGTGAAGTCGTCCTCTACGAGCAGTACTTC. It translates to CASSEVVLYEQYF. Complete variable domain (other parts from reference TRBV2 and TRBJ2-7): EPEVTQTPSHQVTQMGQEVILRCVPISNHLYFYWYRQILGQKVEFLVSFYNNEISEKSEIFDDQFSVERPDGSNFTLKIRSTKLEDSAMYFCASSEVVLYEQYFGPGTRLTVT.

V gene TRBV9 combines with J gene TRBJ1-1; the match to TRBD1 covers 9 bases. This CDR3 has 11 amino acids. Germline V lookup: CDR1 SGDLS, CDR2 YYNGEE. The ends lost 4 bases at V and 11 bases at J; junction bases unmatched: 3. CDR3 sequence: CASSSGQGAFF. CDR3 in DNA: TGTGCCAGCAGCTCAGGACAGGGGGCTTTCTTT.

The rearrangement uses TRBV6-6 and TRBJ2-7, with D perhaps TRBD1 or TRBD2 (5 bases each). CDR1 is MNHNY and CDR2 is SVGAGI in the germline V gene (reference sequence). The CDR3 sequence is 14 residues long. The V end lost 0 bases, the J end lost 0 bases, and 6 bases lay between the germline ends. CDR3 in DNA: TGTGCCAGCAGTTACTCGGGGGACTCCTACGAGCAGTACTTC. It codes for CASSYSGDSYEQYF.

In its sample, this clonotype was seen once. J is TRBJ1-5 and V is TRBV27; D call uncertain. Germline loops: CDR1 MNHEY, CDR2 SMNVEV (reference sequence). The CDR3 loop spans 13 amino acids. The ends were cut back, 3 bases at V and 5 bases at J, with 8 bases in the middle. CDR3 loop: CASSFLPHQPQHF. The CDR3 nucleotides are TGTGCCAGCAGTTTTCTCCCTCATCAGCCCCAGCATTTT.

This chain links TRBV9 with TRBJ2-1; 7 positions agree with TRBD2. The ends lost 4 bases at V and 8 bases at J; junction bases unmatched: 9. The length of the CDR3 is 14 residues. The germline gives CDR1 SGDLS, CDR2 YYNGEE. DNA of the CDR3: TGTGCCAGCAGCCCACCTAGCGGATCCGATGAGCAGTTCTTC. This encodes CASSPPSGSDEQFF.

The J gene is TRBJ2-7, the V gene TRBV29-1; no clear D. The CDR3 spans 12 residues. The V gene lost 0 bases and the J gene lost 4 bases, with 7 bases spanning the gap. Germline V gene lookup returns CDR1 SQVTM and CDR2 ANQGSEA. CDR3 in amino acids: CSVEEAEYEQYF. The CDR3 DNA reads TGCAGCGTTGAAGAGGCAGAATACGAGCAGTACTTC.

V and J are TRBV14 and TRBJ2-1; 10 bases match TRBD2. The CDR3 length is 17 residues. V trimming: 4 bases; J trimming: 4 bases; junction bases outside the gene matches: 10. Germline V gene lookup returns CDR1 SGHDN and CDR2 FVKESK. The CDR3 DNA is TGTGCCAGCAGCCCAAGACCGACTAGCGGGCCTTACAATGAGCAGTTCTTC. Translating it yields CASSPRPTSGPYNEQFF.

The V call is TRBV27, the J call TRBJ1-5; 9 bases fit TRBD1. Losses at the gene ends were 8 bases for V and 6 bases for J; bases not matched to a gene: 2. The V gene's germline CDR1 is MNHEY and CDR2 SMNVEV (reference sequence). CDR3 length: 12 residues. CDR3: CASGTGSQPQHF. The CDR3 DNA follows: TGTGCCAGCGGGACAGGGAGTCAGCCCCAGCATTTT.

This chain joins TRBV30 and TRBJ1-6; D is perhaps TRBD1 (5 bases). Germline loops: CDR1 GTSNPN, CDR2 SVGIG (reference sequence). The CDR3 sequence is 14 residues long. Trimming removed 0 bases at V and 9 bases at J, with 12 bases between. The CDR3 sequence: CAWSVGGVSSPLHF. The CDR3 DNA reads as TGTGCCTGGAGTGTAGGAGGGGTGAGTTCACCCCTCCACTTT.

The gene calls are TRBV19 and TRBJ1-5, with a weak D call TRBD1 (5 bases). Germline CDR1 is LNHDA and CDR2 is SQIVND (reference sequence). The V and J ends lost 0 bases and 3 bases respectively, with 9 bases between them. The CDR3 length is 15 residues. The CDR3 loop reads CASSIEAGNNQPQHF. CDR3 sequence (DNA): TGTGCCAGTAGTATAGAGGCAGGGAACAATCAGCCCCAGCATTTT.

The chain carries TRBV2 and TRBJ2-4, with D perhaps TRBD2 (6 bases). CDR3 length equals 16 residues. Between the trimmed V and J ends, which lost 6 bases and 8 bases, there was a span of 23 bases. CDR1 and CDR2 from the germline V gene are SNHLY and FYNNEI. The CDR3 protein is CASRESHDLAIDIQYF. The CDR3 nucleotides read TGTGCCAGCAGGGAGTCCCATGATCTAGCGATAGACATTCAGTACTTC. The whole variable domain, remainder taken from reference TRBV2 and TRBJ2-4, is EPEVTQTPSHQVTQMGQEVILRCVPISNHLYFYWYRQILGQKVEFLVSFYNNEISEKSEIFDDQFSVERPDGSNFTLKIRSTKLEDSAMYFCASRESHDLAIDIQYFGAGTRLSVL.

The J gene is TRBJ2-7, the V gene TRBV5-1; perhaps D is TRBD1 or TRBD2 (5 bases each). Germline loops: CDR1 SGHRS, CDR2 YFSETQ. Trimming pared 6 bases from V and 6 bases from J, leaving 19 bases between. The CDR3 extends over 14 amino acids. The CDR3 nucleotides are TGCGCCAGCACCAACCGGGCCGAGAGGGGCGAGCAGTACTTC. This gives the protein CASTNRAERGEQYF. The full variable domain, its missing parts supplied by reference TRBV5-1 and TRBJ2-7, is KAGVTQTPRYLIKTRGQQVTLSCSPISGHRSVSWYQQTPGQGLQFLFEYFSETQRNKGNFPGRFSGRQFSNSRSEMNVSTLELGDSALYLCASTNRAERGEQYFGPGTRLTVT.

The J gene is TRBJ1-5, the V gene TRBV6-4; D not certain. The CDR3 runs 13 residues. Germline V lookup: CDR1 MRHNA, CDR2 SNTAGT. V gave up 3 bases and J gave up 6 bases, with 9 bases separating them. The CDR3 is CASSEWWGQPQHF. The CDR3, as DNA: TGTGCCAGCAGTGAGTGGTGGGGTCAGCCCCAGCATTTT.

The V call is TRBV7-9, the J call TRBJ2-3; D is undetermined. CDR3 length: 15 residues. Germline assignment: CDR1 SEHNR and CDR2 FQNEAQ (reference sequence). The ends were cut back, 3 bases at V and 6 bases at J, with 16 bases in the middle. CDR3 DNA: TGTGCCAGCAGCTTTAGCAGCTCCCCTGGGGATACGCAGTATTTT. It encodes CASSFSSSPGDTQYF. Complete variable domain (other parts from reference TRBV7-9 and TRBJ2-3): DTGVSQNPRHKITKRGQNVTFRCDPISEHNRLYWYRQTLGQGPEFLTYFQNEAQLEKSRLLSDRFSAERPKGSFSTLEIQRTEQGDSAMYLCASSFSSSPGDTQYFGPGTRLTVL.

V gene TRBV7-2 combines with J gene TRBJ2-7; TRBD1 matches at 8 bases. Germline CDR1 reads SGHTA; CDR2 reads FQGNSA. The CDR3 is 14 residues long. With 5 bases clipped from V and 2 bases from J, the junction kept 5 bases outside the gene matches. CDR3 region: CASSGADRAYEQYF. DNA of the CDR3: TGTGCCAGCAGCGGAGCGGACAGGGCCTACGAGCAGTACTTC.

This chain links TRBV12-3 or TRBV12-4 with TRBJ1-1; D perhaps matches TRBD1 (5 bases). Trimming shortened V by 5 bases and J by 8 bases, and 15 bases separated the two germline ends. The CDR3 runs 13 residues. The CDR3 protein is CASSDGTIPEAFF. The CDR3 nucleotides read TGTGCCAGCAGTGATGGGACGATCCCCGAAGCTTTCTTT.

This sequence joins TRBV12-3 or TRBV12-4 and TRBJ2-1; 7 bases fit TRBD1. V shed 4 bases and J 0 bases; nucleotides not matched to a gene: 3. This CDR3 is 15 amino acids long. The CDR3 bases are TGTGCCAGCAGTTCCGGGACAGCCTCCTACAATGAGCAGTTCTTC. It yields the protein CASSSGTASYNEQFF.

The J gene is TRBJ2-2, the V gene TRBV19; 7 bases map to TRBD1. The CDR3 sequence is 13 residues long. CDR1 LNHDA and CDR2 SQIVND come from the germline V gene (reference sequence). J gave up 9 bases and V 11 bases, and 12 bases lay outside the gene matches. The CDR3 DNA reads TGTGCCTGCCGGGACAGCTTGAGTCGGGAGCTGTTTTTT. It codes for CACRDSLSRELFF.

The CDR3 is CASSYSGAQETQYF. CDR3 sequence (DNA): TGTGCCAGCAGTTATAGTGGGGCCCAAGAGACCCAGTACTTC. This chain connects TRBV6-5 to TRBJ2-5; the D gene is possibly TRBD1 (5 bases). The CDR3 totals 14 residues. Germline-derived CDR1 and CDR2 are MNHEY and SVGAGI. V was shortened by 3 bases and J by 1 base, with 9 bases between the two germline ends.

This rearrangement joins TRBV27 to TRBJ1-2; D is unclear. Germline V gene sequence: CDR1 MNHEY, CDR2 SMNVEV (reference sequence). The V and J ends lost 0 bases and 5 bases respectively, with 10 bases between them. The CDR3 length is 14 residues. In nucleotides, the CDR3 is TGTGCCAGCAGTTTATCGGTCGGACCTTATGGCTACACCTTC. Its translation: CASSLSVGPYGYTF.

This rearrangement joins TRBV9 to TRBJ2-7, with D perhaps matching TRBD1 (6 bases). V was shortened by 4 bases and J by 6 bases, with 17 bases between the two germline ends. CDR3 length equals 14 residues. Germline V gives CDR1 SGDLS, CDR2 YYNGEE. The CDR3 DNA follows: TGTGCCAGCAGCCCCCGTGGGGGCAACGGCGAGCAGTACTTC. This sequence encodes CASSPRGGNGEQYF.

The rearrangement joins TRBV13 to TRBJ2-5; D perhaps matches TRBD1 (5 bases). The CDR3 sequence is 14 residues long. The V gene's germline CDR1 is PRHDT and CDR2 FYEKMQ (reference sequence). Trimming removed 2 bases at V and 1 base at J, with 8 bases between. The CDR3 nucleotides are TGTGCCAGCAGCTTACAGGGCTTCCAAGAGACCCAGTACTTC. It codes for CASSLQGFQETQYF.

The CDR3 spells CATSDEIHGYTF. CDR3 sequence (DNA): TGTGCCACCAGTGACGAGATCCATGGCTACACCTTC. The chain is built from TRBV24-1 and TRBJ1-2; D gene uncertain. Per germline, CDR1 KGHDR and CDR2 SFDVKD. The CDR3 spans 12 residues. The V end was cut by 4 bases, the J end by 6 bases, with 8 bases between.